What follows describes a single T cell receptor (beta chain). No cognate antigen has been identified for it. Base qualities are not provided; no much larger clone lies one nucleotide away. Interpreted using the paper, the treatment or condition label stands for: in vitro stimulation with specific CMV peptide epitopes to enrich CMV-specific T cells. The data belong to a study of T cell repertoires in cytomegalovirus infection (dated by TCRdb to between 2017 and 2020). Broadly, across the study: Peptide stimulations targeted recently identified HLA-C-restricted CMV epitopes, whose presentation resists viral immunomodulation, together with well-studied HLA-B-restricted epitopes. The HLA type of each donor mattered for the analysis, because public TCR beta signatures pointed to carriage of CMV infection along with the matching HLA type. Overall study results and their limits: The ex vivo response was dominated by HLA-C-restricted CMV-specific TCR beta clonotypes, and the single most frequent clonotype in two of eight donors was supplied by these HLA-C-restricted clonotypes. Carriers of CMV infection plus the relevant HLA type were discriminated by the cumulative frequency of public TCR beta family members in the study cohort and in an independent approximately 350-donor cohort.

The junction carries 11 bases between V and J, which are trimmed by 4 bases and 4 bases respectively. As encoded in the germline V gene, CDR1 is LGHNA while CDR2 is YNFKEQ. Including cysteine and phenylalanine, the CDR3 has 14 amino acids. This entry keeps only the CDR3 DNA: 42 bases, framed from base 1. Data came from an Illumina HiSeq 1500. The raw public data were reprocessed by TCRdb itself: fastp quality trimming at Q25, MiXCR clonotype calling, in-frame beta chains only. Here each entry gathers all rows of one CDR3 protein and keeps the most common genes and DNA. The table for this sample lists 650,000 to 900,000 distinct CDR3 sequences; under 35% of them were counted only once. About 12% of the sample comes from the top ten.

The receptor was derived from a human donor in good health (CMV status not recorded). Some clones in this sample may be carry-over from other donors' samples. The chain uses TRBV4-2 and TRBJ1-5, and TRBD1 may be the D gene, going by 6 matching bases. Sequencing was performed on cultured CD8+ T cells from PBMCs, taken from culture after CMV antigen stimulation. The DNA is TGTGCCAGCAGCCGGGCAGGGGTAAATCAGCCCCAGCATTTT. Translation gives CASSRAGVNQPQHF.